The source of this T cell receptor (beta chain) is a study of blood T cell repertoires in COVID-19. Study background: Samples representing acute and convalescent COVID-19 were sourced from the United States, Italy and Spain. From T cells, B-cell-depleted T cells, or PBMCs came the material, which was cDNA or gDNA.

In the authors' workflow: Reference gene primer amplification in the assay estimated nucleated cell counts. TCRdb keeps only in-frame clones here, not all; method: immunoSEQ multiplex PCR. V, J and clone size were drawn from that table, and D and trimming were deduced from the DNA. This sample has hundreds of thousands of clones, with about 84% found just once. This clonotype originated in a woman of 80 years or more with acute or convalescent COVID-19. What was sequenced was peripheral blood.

The CDR3 DNA is TGTGCCAGCAGCCAAGGCGGGGGGCGGCGAGATACGCAGTATTTT. Its translation: CASSQGGGRRDTQYF. V and J are TRBV3-1 (or the pseudogene TRBV3-2) and TRBJ2-3; 8 bases line up with TRBD2. Germline V gene sequence: CDR1 LGHDT, CDR2 YNNKEL (reference sequence). V shed 1 base, J shed 5 bases, and the junction held 5 bases outside the gene matches. The CDR3 is made up of 15 amino acids.